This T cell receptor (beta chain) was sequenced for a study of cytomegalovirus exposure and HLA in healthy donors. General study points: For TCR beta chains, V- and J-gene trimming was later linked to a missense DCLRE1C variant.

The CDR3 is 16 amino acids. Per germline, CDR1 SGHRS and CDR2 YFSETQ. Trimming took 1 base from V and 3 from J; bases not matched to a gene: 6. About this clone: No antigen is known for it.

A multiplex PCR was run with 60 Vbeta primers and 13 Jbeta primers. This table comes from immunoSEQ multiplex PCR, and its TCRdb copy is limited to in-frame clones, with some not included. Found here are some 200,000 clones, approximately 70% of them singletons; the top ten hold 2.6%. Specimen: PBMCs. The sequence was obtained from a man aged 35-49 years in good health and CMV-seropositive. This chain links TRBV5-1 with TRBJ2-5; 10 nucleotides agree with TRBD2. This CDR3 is CASSLWLAGAEETQYF. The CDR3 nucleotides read TGCGCCAGCAGCTTGTGGCTAGCGGGGGCCGAAGAGACCCAGTACTTC.